These 5 T cell receptor beta chains were all obtained from the same sample, sequenced in a study of T cells in Graves' hyperthyroidism and ophthalmopathy. Amplification of TCR beta CDR3 regions was performed using RNA transcripts as template. Initially, a first-round RT-PCR of the TCR CDR3 employed the HTBI primer set. TCRdb reprocessed the multiplex PCR reads with MiXCR, giving one entry per CDR3 protein. The repertoire holds more than 550,000 distinct CDR3 sequences, with 45% as singletons. The sequencing sample was made of peripheral blood or thyroid tissue (not recorded which). These TCRs come from an adult man with Graves' disease, either hyperthyroidism or ophthalmopathy (not recorded which).

This clonotype was observed a few times. The chain joins TRBV19 to TRBJ1-2; tentative D call: TRBD1 (6 bases). The length of the CDR3 is 14 residues. Deletions cut 8 bases from V and 1 base from J, with 14 bases between. Germline lookup yields CDR1 LNHDA and CDR2 SQIVND (reference sequence). The CDR3 is CASEDRLNNYGYTF. The CDR3, as DNA: TGTGCCAGTGAGGACAGACTGAATAACTATGGCTACACCTTC.

Only a few counts were recorded for this clonotype. J is TRBJ1-5 and V is TRBV19; no clear D. Germline loops: CDR1 LNHDA, CDR2 SQIVND (reference sequence). The length of the CDR3 is 13 residues. Between the trimmed V and J ends, which lost 1 base and 4 bases, there was a span of 5 bases. Here the CDR3 reads CASSIVQNQPQHF. The CDR3, as DNA: TGTGCCAGTAGTATAGTTCAAAATCAGCCCCAGCATTTT. The full variable domain, with the rest looked up from reference TRBV19 and TRBJ1-5, is DGGITQSPKYLFRKEGQNVTLSCEQNLNHDAMYWYRQDPGQGLRLIYYSQIVNDFQKGDIAEGYSVSREKKESFPLTVTSAQKNPTAFYLCASSIVQNQPQHFGDGTRLSIL.

This chain joins TRBV20-1 and TRBJ1-1, with 8 bases matching TRBD1. V trimming: 2 bases; J trimming: 5 bases; junction bases outside the gene matches: 1. The CDR3 totals 12 residues. The germline gives CDR1 DFQATT, CDR2 SNEGSKA (reference sequence). CDR3 coding DNA: TGCAGTGCTAGAAGGACAGGGACTGAAGCTTTCTTT. Translation gives CSARRTGTEAFF.

The gene calls are TRBV7-3 and TRBJ2-7, with 9 nucleotides matching TRBD2. This CDR3 spans 16 amino acids. CDR1 SGHTA and CDR2 FQGTGA come from the germline V gene. V was clipped by 0 bases and J by 5 bases; unmatched bases: 8. The CDR3 reads CASSLTGPSGTNEQYF. CDR3 DNA sequence: TGTGCCAGCAGCTTAACCGGGCCTAGCGGGACCAACGAGCAGTACTTC.

The CDR3 DNA reads TGTGCCAGCAGTTCCTCCGCAGTTGTGAACACTGAAGCTTTCTTT. Its protein product is CASSSSAVVNTEAFF. J is TRBJ1-1 and V is TRBV6-5; D is unclear. Trimming shortened V by 4 bases and J by 0 bases, and 12 bases separated the two germline ends. In germline, CDR1 is MNHEY, CDR2 SVGAGI. CDR3 length: 15 residues.